Listed here is a single TCR beta chain. The CDR3 length is 14 residues. J was trimmed by 2 bases and V by 8 bases; bases with no gene match: 9. CDR1 and CDR2 from the germline V gene are SNHLY and FYNNEI. The sample originates from a study of cytomegalovirus exposure and HLA in healthy donors. PCR involved 60 Vbeta and 13 Jbeta primers. Original analysis: Roughly 81 million unique TCR beta chains, some 9.9 million shared, were counted in a later analysis. Method: immunoSEQ multiplex PCR; TCRdb's copy keeps in-frame clones and lacks some. For V, J and clone size, that table is used; D and trimming come from the DNA. The sample consists of 140,000 to 150,000 clones, about 75% of them appearing once.

The receptor was isolated from a woman in her twenties or thirties in good health and CMV-seronegative. The V and J genes are TRBV2 and TRBJ2-7, with TRBD1 matching 7 bases. The sample consisted of PBMCs. CDR3 nucleotide sequence: TGTGCCAGCCGAAGGGGGCAGGCTACCTACGAGCAGTACTTC. Amino acids: CASRRGQATYEQYF.